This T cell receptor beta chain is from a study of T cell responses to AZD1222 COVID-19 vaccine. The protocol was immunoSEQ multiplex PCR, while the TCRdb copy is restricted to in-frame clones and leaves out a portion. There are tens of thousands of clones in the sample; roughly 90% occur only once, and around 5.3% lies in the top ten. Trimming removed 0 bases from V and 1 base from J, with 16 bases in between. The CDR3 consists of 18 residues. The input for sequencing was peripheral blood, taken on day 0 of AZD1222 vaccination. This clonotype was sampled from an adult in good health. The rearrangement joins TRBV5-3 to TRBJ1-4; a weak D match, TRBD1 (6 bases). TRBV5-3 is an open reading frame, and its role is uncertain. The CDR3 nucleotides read TGTGCCAGAAGCTTGGACCGGGGGGCGAGGAAAACTAATGAAAAACTGTTTTTT. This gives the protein CARSLDRGARKTNEKLFF.